This TCR beta chain comes out of a study of blood T cell repertoires in COVID-19. Overall study: The United States, Italy and Spain were the sources of the acute and convalescent COVID-19 samples.

The CDR3 contains 14 residues. The V segment lost 8 bases and the J segment 6 bases; nucleotides outside the gene matches: 7. Seattle patients were enrolled while actively infected and followed longitudinally. TCRdb's copy holds only in-frame clones and misses some; the assay was immunoSEQ multiplex PCR. Seen here are 250,000 to 350,000 clones, about 89% observed once, and the top ten hold about 2.2%. This chain links TRBV23-1 with TRBJ1-4; 9 positions match TRBD1. TRBV23-1 is noted as an ORF with a role that remains uncertain. The sequenced sample consisted of peripheral blood. This receptor was identified in a woman aged 25 to 45 with COVID-19, enrolled during active disease. CDR3 protein: CASPLRTGDEKLFF. The DNA for the CDR3 is TGCGCCAGCCCGCTGAGGACAGGGGATGAAAAACTGTTTTTT.